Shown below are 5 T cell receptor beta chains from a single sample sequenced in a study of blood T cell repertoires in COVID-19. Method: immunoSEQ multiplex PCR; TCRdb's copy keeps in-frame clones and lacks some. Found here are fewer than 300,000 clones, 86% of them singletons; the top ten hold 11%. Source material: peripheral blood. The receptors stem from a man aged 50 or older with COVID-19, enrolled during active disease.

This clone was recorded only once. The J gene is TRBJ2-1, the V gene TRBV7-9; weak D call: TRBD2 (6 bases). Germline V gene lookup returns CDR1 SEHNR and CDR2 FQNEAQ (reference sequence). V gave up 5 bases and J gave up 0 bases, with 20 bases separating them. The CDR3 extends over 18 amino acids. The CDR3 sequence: CASSPRPTGLLSYNEQFF. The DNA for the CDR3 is TGTGCCAGCAGCCCCAGACCTACGGGACTTCTCTCCTACAATGAGCAGTTCTTC.

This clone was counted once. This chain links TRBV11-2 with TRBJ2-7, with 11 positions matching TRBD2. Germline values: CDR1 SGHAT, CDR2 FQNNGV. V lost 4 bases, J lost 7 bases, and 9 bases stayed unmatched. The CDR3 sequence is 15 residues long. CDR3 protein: CASSSISGGASEQYF. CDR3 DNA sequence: TGTGCCAGCAGCTCGATTAGCGGGGGGGCGAGTGAGCAGTACTTC.

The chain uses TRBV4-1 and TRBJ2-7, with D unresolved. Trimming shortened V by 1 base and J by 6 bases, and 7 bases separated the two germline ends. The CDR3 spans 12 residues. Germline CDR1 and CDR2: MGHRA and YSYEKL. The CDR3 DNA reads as TGCGCCAGCAGCCAAGTAACCGGCGAGCAGTACTTC. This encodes CASSQVTGEQYF.

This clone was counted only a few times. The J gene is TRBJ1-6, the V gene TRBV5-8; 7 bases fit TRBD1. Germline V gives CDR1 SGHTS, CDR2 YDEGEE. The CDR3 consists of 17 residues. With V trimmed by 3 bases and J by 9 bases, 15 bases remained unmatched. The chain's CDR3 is CASSYVPGQRRGSPLHF. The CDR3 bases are TGTGCCAGCAGCTACGTCCCGGGACAGCGTAGAGGTTCACCCCTCCACTTT.

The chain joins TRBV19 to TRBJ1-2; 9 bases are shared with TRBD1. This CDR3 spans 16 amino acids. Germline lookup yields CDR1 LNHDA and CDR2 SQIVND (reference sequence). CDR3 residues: CATSSGTTGTGHGYTF. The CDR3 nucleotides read TGTGCTACCAGTAGTGGGACCACCGGGACAGGGCATGGCTACACCTTC.